Each of the 15 T cell receptor beta chains below was sequenced from the same sample in a study of blood T cells in healthy people across ages. A sample-barcoded 5' primer and a J-beta primer mix were used in a second PCR of roughly 7 to 12 cycles. TCRdb re-called the 5' RACE reads through MiXCR, storing one row per CDR3 protein. This sample has hundreds of thousands of distinct CDR3 sequences; around 38% occur once, and the top ten carry about 32%. Sequencing was performed on blood. The receptor source for this set is a man older than 75 in good health.

The chain links TRBV29-1 to TRBJ2-5; tentatively, D is TRBD2 (7 bases). V lost 4 bases to trimming and J lost 4 bases, with 16 bases between them. This CDR3 is built from 14 residues. CDR1 and CDR2 from the germline V gene are SQVTM and ANQGSEA. In DNA form, the CDR3 reads TGCAGCGTTGTTTGGGGGGGGGCGGGAGAGACCCAGTACTTC. Residues: CSVVWGGAGETQYF.

J is TRBJ1-4 and V is TRBV29-1, with D tentatively TRBD1 (6 bases). In germline, CDR1 is SQVTM, CDR2 ANQGSEA. V was cut by 5 bases and J by 3 bases, with 10 bases left in between. This CDR3 is built from 13 residues. The CDR3 DNA is TGCAGCGTTCAAGGGGGGTCTAATGAAAAACTGTTTTTT. Protein sequence: CSVQGGSNEKLFF.

This chain joins TRBV20-1 and TRBJ1-5; unclear D gene. This CDR3 has 17 amino acids. The germline V gene has CDR1 DFQATT and CDR2 SNEGSKA (reference sequence). Trimming shortened V by 1 base and J by 0 bases, and 16 bases separated the two germline ends. CDR3 sequence (DNA): TGCAGTGCTAGAGTAGAGGATATCGGCCTTAGCAATCAGCCCCAGCATTTT. Translated: CSARVEDIGLSNQPQHF.

This clonotype was seen more than once but under ten times. This chain connects TRBV5-6 to TRBJ2-5, with TRBD1 matching over 7 bases. Trimming took 5 bases from V and 5 from J; bases not matched to a gene: 18. Germline V CDR1 and CDR2: SGHDT, YYEEEE. The CDR3 covers 17 residues. CDR3 loop: CASRHTAQRQGPETQYF. The CDR3 bases are TGTGCCAGCAGACACACAGCCCAAAGACAGGGCCCCGAGACCCAGTACTTC. Looking up the rest from reference TRBV5-6 and TRBJ2-5 gives the full variable domain: DAGVTQSPTHLIKTRGQQVTLRCSPKSGHDTVSWYQQALGQGPQFIFQYYEEEERQRGNFPDRFSGHQFPNYSSELNVNALLLGDSALYLCASRHTAQRQGPETQYFGPGTRLLVL.

This chain connects TRBV7-9 to TRBJ1-1; D ambiguous. The V end was cut by 5 bases, the J end by 3 bases, with 10 bases between. CDR1 and CDR2 (germline): SEHNR, FQNEAQ (reference sequence). The CDR3 has 13 amino acids. CDR3 DNA: TGTGCCAGCAGCCCTCAGCTGGACACTGAAGCTTTCTTT. Its translation is CASSPQLDTEAFF.

The rearrangement joins TRBV28 to TRBJ2-1, with TRBD1 matching over 8 bases. The CDR3 is 15 amino acids. CDR1 is MDHEN, CDR2 SYDVKM, per germline. Trimming at V came to 3 bases and at J to 5 bases, leaving 6 bases not matched to a gene. Written as DNA, the CDR3 is TGTGCCAGCAGTTTTTTGACAGGGGCGAACAATGAGCAGTTCTTC. It specifies CASSFLTGANNEQFF. The whole variable domain, remainder taken from reference TRBV28 and TRBJ2-1, is DVKVTQSSRYLVKRTGEKVFLECVQDMDHENMFWYRQDPGLGLRLIYFSYDVKMKEKGDIPEGYSVSREKKERFSLILESASTNQTSMYLCASSFLTGANNEQFFGPGTRLTVL.

The rearrangement uses TRBV7-9 and TRBJ2-1; 7 positions match TRBD2. CDR1 is SEHNR and CDR2 is FQNEAQ in the germline V gene (reference sequence). The junction had 13 bases not matched to a gene; V was cut back by 4 bases and J by 13 bases. The CDR3 consists of 14 residues. The CDR3, as DNA: TGTGCCAGCAGCTCGTCGGAGGGGAGGGCGACCCAGTTCTTC. This encodes CASSSSEGRATQFF. Supplemented by reference TRBV7-9 and TRBJ2-1, the full variable domain reads DTGVSQNPRHKITKRGQNVTFRCDPISEHNRLYWYRQTLGQGPEFLTYFQNEAQLEKSRLLSDRFSAERPKGSFSTLEIQRTEQGDSAMYLCASSSSEGRATQFFGPGTRLTVL.

The V and J genes are TRBV20-1 and TRBJ2-1, with D possibly being TRBD2 (7 bases). In germline, CDR1 is DFQATT, CDR2 SNEGSKA (reference sequence). Trimming pared 6 bases from V and 4 bases from J, leaving 22 bases between. This CDR3 is 16 amino acids long. The CDR3 nucleotides read TGCAGTGCCCCCGTCAAGTGGGGGGGGGCTTACAATGAGCAGTTCTTC. Its protein is CSAPVKWGGAYNEQFF.

CDR3 bases: TGTGCCAGCTTTGGGGCCTACTCTCGTTGGGATGAGCAGTTCTTC. Its protein is CASFGAYSRWDEQFF. The rearrangement joins TRBV6-9 to TRBJ2-1; D is perhaps TRBD1 (5 bases). This CDR3 region has 15 residues. CDR1 is MNHGY and CDR2 is SVAAGI in the germline V gene. V shed 8 bases and J shed 8 bases, with 22 bases lying between them.

The rearrangement joins TRBV6-2 or TRBV6-3 to TRBJ2-4; unclear D gene. This CDR3 has 12 residues. With 6 bases removed from V and 13 bases from J, the gap between germline ends came to 16 bases. The germline V gene encodes CDR1 MNHEY and CDR2 SVGEGT. CDR3 region: CASRRTTYGQYF. CDR3 coding DNA: TGTGCCAGCAGGCGGACCACCTACGGGCAGTACTTC.

The chain joins TRBV7-6 to TRBJ2-7; 11 nucleotides match TRBD2. The V gene's germline CDR1 is SGHVS and CDR2 FNYEAQ. This CDR3 comprises 15 residues. J was trimmed by 4 bases and V by 1 base; bases with no gene match: 3. The CDR3 sequence: CASSLDTSGSYEQYF. The CDR3 nucleotides read TGTGCCAGCAGCTTAGATACTAGCGGGAGTTACGAGCAGTACTTC.

The chain combines TRBV6-6 with TRBJ2-1; 8 nucleotides agree with TRBD1. Trimming took 6 bases from V and 0 from J; bases not matched to a gene: 4. The germline V gene has CDR1 MNHNY and CDR2 SVGAGI (reference sequence). The CDR3 spans 15 residues. This CDR3 reads CASRTTGGSYNEQFF. CDR3 sequence (DNA): TGTGCCAGCAGAACTACAGGGGGCTCCTACAATGAGCAGTTCTTC.

J is TRBJ2-5 and V is TRBV7-9, with 7 nucleotides matching TRBD2. V lost 2 bases to trimming and J lost 5 bases; unmatched junction nucleotides: 11. Germline CDR1 reads SEHNR; CDR2 reads FQNEAQ (reference sequence). The CDR3 is made up of 16 amino acids. The CDR3 reads CASSLSGKSGGETQYF. The CDR3 DNA sequence: TGTGCCAGCAGCTTAAGCGGGAAGAGCGGCGGGGAGACCCAGTACTTC.

Only a few counts were recorded for this clonotype. This CDR3 is CASSQGPPTSGANVLTF. The CDR3 DNA follows: TGTGCCAGCAGCCAAGGACCGCCCACCTCTGGGGCCAACGTCCTGACTTTC. The V and J genes are TRBV3-1 and TRBJ2-6; D remains unclear. Germline CDR1 reads LGHDT; CDR2 reads YNNKEL (reference sequence). The CDR3 loop spans 17 amino acids. V was trimmed by 1 base and J by 0 bases, leaving 10 bases between them.

This clonotype was counted a few times. The V and J genes are TRBV7-2 and TRBJ2-4; D unresolved. The CDR3 is 13 residues long. V lost 4 bases to trimming and J lost 6 bases, with 10 bases between them. CDR1 is SGHTA, CDR2 FQGNSA, per germline. The CDR3 region is CASSSQSGNIQYF. The CDR3 nucleotides read TGTGCCAGCAGCTCCCAATCGGGAAACATTCAGTACTTC.